The rows below give T cell receptor beta chains drawn from one sample of a study of memory CD4+ T cells and cytomegalovirus serostatus. Assay used: immunoSEQ multiplex PCR; TCRdb lists only in-frame clones, some missing. Of tens of thousands of clones listed, approximately 72% are singletons. The sample taken for sequencing was memory CD4+ T cells from blood. These receptors all stem from an adult in good health and CMV-seronegative. Some clones in this sample may be carry-over from other donors' samples. Both conserved end residues are part of each CDR3. Each record gives: J gene, clone size, D gene, V gene, CDR3 protein, CDR3 DNA. A D gene is named only where the DNA matches it firmly. Size is omitted from some rows. Given values are once, few, many or a class for expanded clones.

J gene: TRBJ1-1; clone size: .; D gene: .; V gene: TRBV11-3; CDR3 protein: CASSPGQVEAFF; CDR3 DNA: TGTGCCAGCAGCCCGGGACAAGTTGAAGCTTTCTTT
J gene: TRBJ2-3; clone size: .; D gene: .; V gene: TRBV9; CDR3 protein: CASSVGTGESTDTQYF; CDR3 DNA: TGTGCCAGCAGCGTAGGTACGGGGGAAAGCACAGATACGCAGTATTTT
J gene: TRBJ1-2; clone size: once; D gene: .; V gene: TRBV29-1; CDR3 protein: CSVDPGRSTPANYGYTF; CDR3 DNA: TGCAGCGTTGACCCAGGGAGATCCACCCCAGCTAACTATGGCTACACCTTC
J gene: TRBJ2-5; clone size: .; D gene: TRBD2; V gene: TRBV7-8; CDR3 protein: CASRGWASGEKETQYF; CDR3 DNA: TGTGCCAGCAGGGGATGGGCTAGCGGGGAAAAAGAGACCCAGTACTTC
J gene: TRBJ1-4; clone size: once; D gene: .; V gene: TRBV7-9; CDR3 protein: CASSLGEREKLFF; CDR3 DNA: TGTGCCAGCAGCTTGGGGGAGAGGGAAAAACTGTTTTTT
J gene: TRBJ2-7; clone size: .; D gene: TRBD1; V gene: TRBV27; CDR3 protein: CASSGDRTSYEQYF; CDR3 DNA: TGTGCCAGCAGTGGGGACAGGACTTCCTACGAGCAGTACTTC
J gene: TRBJ1-2; clone size: few; D gene: .; V gene: TRBV5-6; CDR3 protein: CASSFIEIREGYTF; CDR3 DNA: TGTGCCAGCAGCTTCATAGAGATTCGTGAGGGCTACACCTTC
J gene: TRBJ1-2; clone size: few; D gene: TRBD1; V gene: TRBV6-5; CDR3 protein: CASRLPGGVYGYTF; CDR3 DNA: TGTGCCAGCAGGCTCCCAGGGGGCGTCTATGGCTACACCTTC
J gene: TRBJ1-5; clone size: few; D gene: .; V gene: TRBV19; CDR3 protein: CASRITRDQPQHF; CDR3 DNA: TGTGCCAGTAGAATCACGAGGGATCAGCCCCAGCATTTT
J gene: TRBJ1-2; clone size: .; D gene: .; V gene: TRBV19; CDR3 protein: CASSLIGENYGYTF; CDR3 DNA: TGTGCCAGTAGCCTTATTGGGGAGAACTATGGCTACACCTTC
J gene: TRBJ2-1; clone size: .; D gene: TRBD2; V gene: TRBV11-1; CDR3 protein: CASSLAPGLADSYNEQFF; CDR3 DNA: TGTGCCAGCAGCTTAGCGCCGGGACTAGCGGACTCCTACAATGAGCAGTTCTTC
J gene: TRBJ1-1; clone size: .; D gene: .; V gene: TRBV2; CDR3 protein: CASSPSTISAEAFF; CDR3 DNA: TGTGCCAGCAGCCCTAGTACGATCTCCGCTGAAGCTTTCTTT
J gene: TRBJ2-6; clone size: .; D gene: .; V gene: TRBV5-1; CDR3 protein: CASSFGRSGANVLTF; CDR3 DNA: TGCGCCAGCAGCTTCGGGCGATCTGGGGCCAACGTCCTGACTTTC
J gene: TRBJ1-2; clone size: .; D gene: .; V gene: TRBV5-4; CDR3 protein: CASSQGQRYGYTF; CDR3 DNA: TGTGCCAGCAGCCAGGGACAACGATATGGCTACACCTTC
J gene: TRBJ2-3; clone size: .; D gene: TRBD1; V gene: TRBV11-2; CDR3 protein: CASGQGDTQYF; CDR3 DNA: TGTGCCAGCGGACAGGGAGATACGCAGTATTTT
J gene: TRBJ2-7; clone size: .; D gene: .; V gene: TRBV13; CDR3 protein: CASSFEGGDRSYEQYF; CDR3 DNA: TGTGCCAGCAGCTTTGAAGGGGGAGACAGGAGCTACGAGCAGTACTTC
J gene: TRBJ2-2; clone size: .; D gene: .; V gene: TRBV7-9; CDR3 protein: CASSVRVTGELFF; CDR3 DNA: TGTGCCAGCAGCGTGAGGGTAACCGGGGAGCTGTTTTTT
J gene: TRBJ1-1; clone size: .; D gene: .; V gene: TRBV20-1; CDR3 protein: CSARDHSEAFF; CDR3 DNA: TGCAGTGCTAGGGACCACTCTGAAGCTTTCTTT
J gene: TRBJ1-1; clone size: .; D gene: .; V gene: TRBV27; CDR3 protein: CASTPGRRNTEAFF; CDR3 DNA: TGTGCCAGCACTCCGGGACGGAGGAACACTGAAGCTTTCTTT
J gene: TRBJ1-2; clone size: .; D gene: .; V gene: TRBV4-3; CDR3 protein: CASRGFGAGYTF; CDR3 DNA: TGCGCCAGCAGGGGGTTCGGGGCGGGCTACACCTTC
J gene: TRBJ1-6; clone size: few; D gene: .; V gene: TRBV7-9; CDR3 protein: CASSSDRVGWGNSPLHF; CDR3 DNA: TGTGCCAGCAGCTCCGACCGGGTGGGCTGGGGGAATTCACCCCTCCACTTT
J gene: TRBJ1-4; clone size: .; D gene: TRBD1; V gene: TRBV2; CDR3 protein: CASSESTGAEKLFF; CDR3 DNA: TGTGCCAGCAGTGAATCGACAGGGGCTGAAAAACTGTTTTTT
J gene: TRBJ1-4; clone size: .; D gene: .; V gene: TRBV30; CDR3 protein: CAWNWGREKLFF; CDR3 DNA: TGTGCCTGGAACTGGGGGCGGGAAAAACTGTTTTTT
J gene: TRBJ2-2; clone size: .; D gene: .; V gene: TRBV5-1; CDR3 protein: CASNSGNTGELFF; CDR3 DNA: TGCGCCAGCAATTCGGGGAACACCGGGGAGCTGTTTTTT
J gene: TRBJ2-5; clone size: .; D gene: .; V gene: TRBV7-9; CDR3 protein: CASSNKGRETQYF; CDR3 DNA: TGTGCCAGCAGCAACAAGGGGAGAGAGACCCAGTACTTC
J gene: TRBJ1-5; clone size: .; D gene: TRBD1; V gene: TRBV19; CDR3 protein: CASKDRGSQPQHF; CDR3 DNA: TGTGCCAGCAAGGACAGGGGATCTCAGCCCCAGCATTTT
J gene: TRBJ2-1; clone size: .; D gene: .; V gene: TRBV29-1; CDR3 protein: CSVSRGVKDEQFF; CDR3 DNA: TGCAGCGTTTCCAGGGGGGTGAAGGATGAGCAGTTCTTC
J gene: TRBJ2-7; clone size: .; D gene: .; V gene: TRBV21-1; CDR3 protein: CASSTPGTEYEQYF; CDR3 DNA: TGTGCCAGCAGCACCCCCGGGACAGAGTACGAGCAGTACTTC
J gene: TRBJ2-7; clone size: .; D gene: .; V gene: TRBV7-2; CDR3 protein: CASSLRGRVYEQYF; CDR3 DNA: TGTGCCAGCAGCCTACGAGGCAGGGTGTACGAGCAGTACTTC
J gene: TRBJ2-7; clone size: .; D gene: .; V gene: TRBV18; CDR3 protein: CASSPYSDGFYEQYF; CDR3 DNA: TGTGCCAGCTCACCCTACTCGGACGGTTTCTACGAGCAGTACTTC
J gene: TRBJ1-4; clone size: .; D gene: .; V gene: TRBV28; CDR3 protein: CASTRVATNEKLFF; CDR3 DNA: TGTGCCAGCACCCGAGTTGCAACTAATGAAAAACTGTTTTTT
J gene: TRBJ2-7; clone size: .; D gene: TRBD1; V gene: TRBV29-1; CDR3 protein: CSVAEMGQLSYEQYF; CDR3 DNA: TGCAGCGTCGCCGAGATGGGACAGCTGTCCTACGAGCAGTACTTC
J gene: TRBJ1-1; clone size: .; D gene: TRBD1; V gene: TRBV19; CDR3 protein: CASIRTGRNTEAFF; CDR3 DNA: TGTGCCAGTATCAGGACAGGGAGGAACACTGAAGCTTTCTTT
J gene: TRBJ2-5; clone size: once; D gene: .; V gene: TRBV9; CDR3 protein: CASSPIQETQYF; CDR3 DNA: TGTGCCAGCAGCCCTATCCAAGAGACCCAGTACTTC
J gene: TRBJ2-5; clone size: .; D gene: .; V gene: TRBV5-4; CDR3 protein: CASSLRGGQETQYF; CDR3 DNA: TGTGCCAGCAGCTTGAGGGGGGGCCAAGAGACCCAGTACTTC
J gene: TRBJ2-3; clone size: .; D gene: .; V gene: TRBV18; CDR3 protein: CASSPAVRVTDTQYF; CDR3 DNA: TGTGCCAGCTCACCAGCTGTCCGAGTCACAGATACGCAGTATTTT
J gene: TRBJ1-2; clone size: .; D gene: TRBD1; V gene: TRBV2; CDR3 protein: CASSLTGTVNGYTF; CDR3 DNA: TGTGCCAGCAGTTTAACCGGGACAGTGAATGGCTACACCTTC
J gene: TRBJ2-1; clone size: .; D gene: TRBD2; V gene: TRBV7-3; CDR3 protein: CASSGTIAGGPVQQFF; CDR3 DNA: TGTGCCAGCAGCGGTACCATAGCGGGGGGGCCGGTCCAGCAGTTCTTC
J gene: TRBJ2-1; clone size: .; D gene: .; V gene: TRBV28; CDR3 protein: CASSLHNEQFF; CDR3 DNA: TGTGCCAGCAGCCTACACAATGAGCAGTTCTTC
J gene: TRBJ1-1; clone size: few; D gene: .; V gene: TRBV28; CDR3 protein: CASSAPGNTEAFF; CDR3 DNA: TGTGCCAGCAGCGCCCCGGGGAACACTGAAGCTTTCTTT
J gene: TRBJ1-2; clone size: .; D gene: .; V gene: TRBV7-2; CDR3 protein: CASSSFGTDSGYTF; CDR3 DNA: TGTGCCAGCAGCTCATTTGGTACGGACAGTGGCTACACCTTC
J gene: TRBJ1-5; clone size: once; D gene: .; V gene: TRBV10-1; CDR3 protein: CASSGCGGNQPQHF; CDR3 DNA: TGCGCCAGCAGTGGTTGTGGAGGGAATCAGCCCCAGCATTTT
J gene: TRBJ1-2; clone size: .; D gene: .; V gene: TRBV28; CDR3 protein: CASNEGDSRVGYTF; CDR3 DNA: TGTGCCAGCAACGAGGGGGACTCCCGGGTTGGCTACACCTTC
J gene: TRBJ1-2; clone size: few; D gene: .; V gene: TRBV5-1; CDR3 protein: CASSQAQGVEGYTF; CDR3 DNA: TGCGCCAGCAGCCAAGCGCAGGGAGTGGAAGGCTACACCTTC
J gene: TRBJ1-1; clone size: .; D gene: .; V gene: TRBV5-6; CDR3 protein: CASSLGQLTGEAFF; CDR3 DNA: TGTGCCAGCAGCTTGGGACAGCTAACGGGTGAAGCTTTCTTT
J gene: TRBJ2-3; clone size: .; D gene: .; V gene: TRBV11-3; CDR3 protein: CASSREEGDTQYF; CDR3 DNA: TGTGCCAGCAGCCGAGAGGAGGGAGATACGCAGTATTTT
J gene: TRBJ1-2; clone size: .; D gene: .; V gene: TRBV6-6; CDR3 protein: CASSYLPSYGYTF; CDR3 DNA: TGTGCCAGCAGTTACTTACCCTCCTATGGCTACACCTTC
J gene: TRBJ1-1; clone size: .; D gene: .; V gene: TRBV6-4; CDR3 protein: CASRATPLTEAFF; CDR3 DNA: TGTGCCAGCAGGGCCACTCCGCTCACTGAAGCTTTCTTT
J gene: TRBJ1-5; clone size: few; D gene: TRBD1; V gene: TRBV2; CDR3 protein: CASSVGQGSNQPQHF; CDR3 DNA: TGTGCCAGCAGTGTGGGACAGGGGAGCAATCAGCCCCAGCATTTT
J gene: TRBJ2-2; clone size: .; D gene: .; V gene: TRBV7-8; CDR3 protein: CASSLDHTGELFF; CDR3 DNA: TGTGCCAGCAGCTTAGATCACACCGGGGAGCTGTTTTTT
J gene: TRBJ1-1; clone size: .; D gene: .; V gene: TRBV2; CDR3 protein: CASSVGTNTEAFF; CDR3 DNA: TGTGCCAGCAGTGTAGGGACGAACACTGAAGCTTTCTTT
J gene: TRBJ1-2; clone size: .; D gene: .; V gene: TRBV6-1; CDR3 protein: CASSESGTAYGYTF; CDR3 DNA: TGTGCCAGCAGTGAATCGGGGACCGCCTATGGCTACACCTTC
J gene: TRBJ1-2; clone size: .; D gene: .; V gene: TRBV19; CDR3 protein: CASSLDRGYGYTF; CDR3 DNA: TGTGCCAGTAGTTTAGACAGAGGCTATGGCTACACCTTC